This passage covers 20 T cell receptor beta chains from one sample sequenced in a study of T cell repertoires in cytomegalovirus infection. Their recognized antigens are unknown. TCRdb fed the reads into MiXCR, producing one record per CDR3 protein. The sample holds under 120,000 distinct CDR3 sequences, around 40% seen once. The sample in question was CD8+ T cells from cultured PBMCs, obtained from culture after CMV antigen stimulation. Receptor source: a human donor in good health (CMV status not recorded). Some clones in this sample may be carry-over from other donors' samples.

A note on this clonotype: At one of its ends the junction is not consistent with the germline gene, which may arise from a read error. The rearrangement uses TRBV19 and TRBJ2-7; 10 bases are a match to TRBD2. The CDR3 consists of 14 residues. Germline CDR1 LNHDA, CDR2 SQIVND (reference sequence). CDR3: CAISASGGFYEQYF. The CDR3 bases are TGTGCCATTAGTGCTAGCGGGGGTTTCTACGAGCAGTACTTC.

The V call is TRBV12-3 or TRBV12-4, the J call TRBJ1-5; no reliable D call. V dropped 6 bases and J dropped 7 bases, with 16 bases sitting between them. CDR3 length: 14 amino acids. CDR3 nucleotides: TGTGCCAGCAGACTAGGTGGACTCACACAGCCCCAGCATTTT. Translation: CASRLGGLTQPQHF.

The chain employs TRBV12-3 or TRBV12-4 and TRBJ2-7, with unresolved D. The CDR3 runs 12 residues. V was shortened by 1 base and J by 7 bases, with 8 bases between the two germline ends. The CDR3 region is CASSLGLGEQYF. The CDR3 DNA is TGTGCCAGCAGTTTAGGCTTGGGGGAGCAGTACTTC.

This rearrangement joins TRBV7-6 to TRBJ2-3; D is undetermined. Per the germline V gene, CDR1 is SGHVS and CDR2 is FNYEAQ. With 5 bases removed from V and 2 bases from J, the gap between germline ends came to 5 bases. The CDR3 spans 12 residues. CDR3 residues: CASSIFTDTQYF. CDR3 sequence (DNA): TGTGCCAGCAGCATCTTCACAGATACGCAGTATTTT.

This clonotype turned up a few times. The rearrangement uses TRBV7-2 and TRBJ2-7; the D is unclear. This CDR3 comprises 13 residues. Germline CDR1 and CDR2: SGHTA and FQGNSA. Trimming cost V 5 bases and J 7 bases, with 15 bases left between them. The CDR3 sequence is CASSDPPGEEQYF. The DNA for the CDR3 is TGTGCCAGCAGCGACCCCCCGGGCGAGGAGCAGTACTTC.

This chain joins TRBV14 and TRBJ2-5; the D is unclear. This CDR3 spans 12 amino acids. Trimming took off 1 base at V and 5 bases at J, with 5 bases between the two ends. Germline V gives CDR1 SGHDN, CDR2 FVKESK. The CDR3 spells CASSQVSETQYF. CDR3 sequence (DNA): TGTGCCAGCAGCCAAGTGAGCGAGACCCAGTACTTC.

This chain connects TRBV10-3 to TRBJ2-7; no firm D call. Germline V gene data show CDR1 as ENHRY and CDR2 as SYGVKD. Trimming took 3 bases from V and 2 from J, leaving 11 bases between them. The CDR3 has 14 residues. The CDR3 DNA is TGTGCCATCAGTGACGGGCTGGGTCCCTACGAGCAGTACTTC. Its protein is CAISDGLGPYEQYF.

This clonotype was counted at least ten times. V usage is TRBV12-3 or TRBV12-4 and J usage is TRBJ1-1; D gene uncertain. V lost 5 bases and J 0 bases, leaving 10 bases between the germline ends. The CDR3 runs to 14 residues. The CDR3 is CASSPTTLNTEAFF. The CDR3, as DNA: TGTGCCAGCAGTCCTACGACACTGAACACTGAAGCTTTCTTT.

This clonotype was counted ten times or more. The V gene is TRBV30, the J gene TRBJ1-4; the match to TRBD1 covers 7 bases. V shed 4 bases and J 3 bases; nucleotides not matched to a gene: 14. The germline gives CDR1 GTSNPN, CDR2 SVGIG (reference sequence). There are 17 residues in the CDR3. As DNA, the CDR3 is TGTGCCTGGATCCCGGGACAGACTTCCGAGGCTAATGAAAAACTGTTTTTT. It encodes CAWIPGQTSEANEKLFF.

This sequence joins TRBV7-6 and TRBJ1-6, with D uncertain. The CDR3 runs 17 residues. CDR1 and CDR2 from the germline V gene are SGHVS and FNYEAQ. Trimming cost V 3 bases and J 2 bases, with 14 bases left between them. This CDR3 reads CASSFPGGEAYNSPLHF. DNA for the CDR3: TGTGCCAGCAGCTTCCCGGGTGGGGAGGCCTATAATTCACCCCTCCACTTT.

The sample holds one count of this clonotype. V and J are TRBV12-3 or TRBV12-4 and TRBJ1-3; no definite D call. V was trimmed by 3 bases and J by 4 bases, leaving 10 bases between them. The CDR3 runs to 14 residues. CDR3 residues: CASSLWLEGNTIYF. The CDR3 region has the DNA TGTGCCAGCAGTTTGTGGCTAGAGGGAAACACCATATATTTT.

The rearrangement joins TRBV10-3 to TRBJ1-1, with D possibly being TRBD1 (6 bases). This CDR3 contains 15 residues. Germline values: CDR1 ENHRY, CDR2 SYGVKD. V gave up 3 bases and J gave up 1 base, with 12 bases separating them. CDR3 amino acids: CAISDRQGPNTEAFF. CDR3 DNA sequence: TGTGCCATCAGTGATCGGCAGGGGCCGAACACTGAAGCTTTCTTT.

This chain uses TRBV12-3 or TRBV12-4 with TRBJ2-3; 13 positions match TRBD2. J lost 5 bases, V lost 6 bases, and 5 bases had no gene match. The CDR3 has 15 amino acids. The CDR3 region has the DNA TGTGCCAGCAGCCGGACTAGCGGGGGTTTAGATACGCAGTATTTT. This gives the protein CASSRTSGGLDTQYF.

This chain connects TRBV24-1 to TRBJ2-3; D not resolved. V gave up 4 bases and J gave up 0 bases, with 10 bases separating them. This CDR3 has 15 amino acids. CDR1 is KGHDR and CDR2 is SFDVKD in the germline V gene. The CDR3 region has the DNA TGTGCCACCAGTGACCACATCCATAGCACAGATACGCAGTATTTT. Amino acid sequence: CATSDHIHSTDTQYF.

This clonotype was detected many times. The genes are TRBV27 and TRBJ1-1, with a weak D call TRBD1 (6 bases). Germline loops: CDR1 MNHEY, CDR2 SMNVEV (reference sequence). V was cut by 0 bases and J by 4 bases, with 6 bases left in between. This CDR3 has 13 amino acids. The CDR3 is CASSLSRGTEAFF. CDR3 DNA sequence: TGTGCCAGCAGTTTATCCAGGGGCACTGAAGCTTTCTTT.

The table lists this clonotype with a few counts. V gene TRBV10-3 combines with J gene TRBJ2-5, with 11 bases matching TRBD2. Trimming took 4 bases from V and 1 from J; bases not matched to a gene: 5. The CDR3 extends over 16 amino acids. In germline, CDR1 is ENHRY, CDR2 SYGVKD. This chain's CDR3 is CAISAPSGGLQETQYF. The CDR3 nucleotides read TGTGCCATCAGTGCCCCTAGCGGGGGGCTCCAAGAGACCCAGTACTTC.

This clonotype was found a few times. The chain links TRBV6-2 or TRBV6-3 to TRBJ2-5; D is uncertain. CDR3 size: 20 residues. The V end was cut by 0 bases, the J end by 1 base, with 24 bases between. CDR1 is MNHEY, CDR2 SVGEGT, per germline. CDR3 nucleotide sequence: TGTGCCAGCAGTTACTCTCGGAGTACGGCGACTCACATGAGCCAAGAGACCCAGTACTTC. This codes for CASSYSRSTATHMSQETQYF.

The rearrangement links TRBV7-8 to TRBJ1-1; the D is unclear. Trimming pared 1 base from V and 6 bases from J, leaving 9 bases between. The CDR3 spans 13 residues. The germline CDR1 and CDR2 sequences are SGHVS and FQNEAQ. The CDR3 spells CASSLEIRAEAFF. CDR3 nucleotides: TGTGCCAGCAGCTTAGAGATCCGTGCTGAAGCTTTCTTT. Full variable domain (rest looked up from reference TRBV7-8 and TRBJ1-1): GAGVSQSPRYKVAKRGQDVALRCDPISGHVSLFWYQQALGQGPEFLTYFQNEAQLDKSGLPSDRFFAERPEGSVSTLKIQRTQQEDSAVYLCASSLEIRAEAFFGQGTRLTVV.

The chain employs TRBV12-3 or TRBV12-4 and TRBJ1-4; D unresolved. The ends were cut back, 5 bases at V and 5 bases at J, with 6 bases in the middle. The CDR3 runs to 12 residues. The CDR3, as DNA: TGTGCCAGCAGTATCGCGAATGAAAAACTGTTTTTT. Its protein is CASSIANEKLFF.

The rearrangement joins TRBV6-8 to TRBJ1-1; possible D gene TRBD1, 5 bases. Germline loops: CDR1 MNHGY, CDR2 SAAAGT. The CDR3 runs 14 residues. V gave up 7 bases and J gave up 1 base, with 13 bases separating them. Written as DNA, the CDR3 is TGTGCCAGCACCCGGACACTCCAGAACACTGAAGCTTTCTTT. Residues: CASTRTLQNTEAFF.